The 9 T cell receptor beta chains in this list originate from one sample, sequenced in a study of cytomegalovirus exposure and HLA in healthy donors. PCR was performed using 60 Vbeta and 13 Jbeta primers. The data were produced by immunoSEQ multiplex PCR, yet TCRdb's version contains in-frame clones alone and is incomplete. The sample holds around 180,000 clones, approximately 81% seen once. Sequenced material: PBMCs. Receptors were obtained from a woman aged 18-29 years in good health and CMV-seropositive.

This clone has only one observation. This chain's CDR3 is CAWSVSLPGYTF. In DNA form, the CDR3 reads TGTGCCTGGAGTGTAAGCCTCCCTGGCTACACCTTC. The chain carries TRBV30 and TRBJ1-2; D ambiguous. Per the germline V gene, CDR1 is GTSNPN and CDR2 is SVGIG (reference sequence). The CDR3 extends over 12 amino acids. Trimming left V 0 bases short and J 7 bases short, with 9 bases between.

This chain joins TRBV7-9 and TRBJ2-2, with D possibly being TRBD1 (5 bases). The V gene's germline CDR1 is SEHNR and CDR2 FQNEAQ (reference sequence). The length of the CDR3 is 14 residues. Trimming left V 5 bases short and J 4 bases short, with 11 bases between. The CDR3 loop reads CASSDRVGTGELFF. The CDR3 region has the DNA TGTGCCAGCAGCGACAGAGTGGGCACCGGGGAGCTGTTTTTT.

The CDR3, as DNA: TGTGCCAGCAGTCCTCTAGAATGGGACAGTTCTAACTATGGCTACACCTTC. Translating it yields CASSPLEWDSSNYGYTF. The chain couples TRBV28 to TRBJ1-2; TRBD1 matches at 7 bases. This CDR3 has 17 amino acids. J was trimmed by 0 bases and V by 5 bases; bases with no gene match: 12. Germline V gene lookup returns CDR1 MDHEN and CDR2 SYDVKM.

The chain joins TRBV6-6 to TRBJ2-3; weak D call: TRBD2 (5 bases). This CDR3 region has 16 residues. Germline assignment: CDR1 MNHNY and CDR2 SVGAGI (reference sequence). V was pared by 4 bases and J by 6 bases, with 20 bases between. This CDR3 is CASSLGLATALDTQYF. CDR3 DNA sequence: TGTGCCAGCAGTTTAGGACTGGCTACGGCCTTGGATACGCAGTATTTT.

The chain joins TRBV28 to TRBJ2-2; possibly TRBD1 for D (5 bases). CDR3 length equals 14 residues. Trimming removed 5 bases at V and 7 bases at J, with 14 bases between. Germline V CDR1 and CDR2: MDHEN, SYDVKM. CDR3 DNA: TGTGCCAGCAGTCCGACAGTCGAGGTCGGGGAGCTGTTTTTT. Translated, it gives CASSPTVEVGELFF.

The chain combines TRBV28 with TRBJ2-3, with TRBD2 identical over 8 bases. The V gene's germline CDR1 is MDHEN and CDR2 SYDVKM. Germline trimming cut 2 bases from V and 4 bases from J; bases unmatched to any gene: 2. CDR3 size: 14 residues. CDR3 bases: TGTGCCAGCAGTTTACGGGGGGGCGCAGATACGCAGTATTTT. It translates to CASSLRGGADTQYF.

The chain recombines TRBV30 with TRBJ2-7, with 8 bases identical to TRBD1. Trimming cost V 1 base and J 3 bases; bases outside gene matches: 17. Germline V CDR1 and CDR2: GTSNPN, SVGIG (reference sequence). The CDR3 sequence is 18 residues long. CDR3 amino acids: CAWSGRDRPPRILYEQYV. DNA of the CDR3: TGTGCCTGGAGTGGCCGGGACAGGCCTCCCCGGATTCTCTACGAGCAGTACGTC.

The chain is built from TRBV6-6 and TRBJ1-1, with TRBD1 matching over 7 bases. CDR3 length equals 14 residues. Germline values: CDR1 MNHNY, CDR2 SVGAGI (reference sequence). The junction had 5 bases not matched to a gene; V was cut back by 6 bases and J by 1 base. The CDR3 sequence: CASRFNRGNTEAFF. The CDR3 region has the DNA TGTGCCAGCAGGTTCAACAGGGGGAACACTGAAGCTTTCTTT.

The rearrangement joins TRBV6-4 to TRBJ2-4; 10 bases fit TRBD2. CDR3 size: 17 residues. After removal of 7 bases from V and 2 bases from J, the junction contained 11 bases not matched to a gene. CDR1 is MRHNA, CDR2 SNTAGT, per germline. The CDR3 protein is CASIERGGPGTKNIQYF. The CDR3 DNA is TGTGCCAGCATCGAGCGGGGGGGCCCGGGTACCAAAAACATTCAGTACTTC.